Listed below are T cell receptor beta chains from one sample, sequenced in a study of blood T cell repertoires in COVID-19. Generated by immunoSEQ multiplex PCR, the TCRdb table keeps only in-frame clones and is missing some. The repertoire holds roughly 62,000 clones, with about 77% as singletons. The sequenced sample was peripheral blood. The receptors derive from a human donor in a cohort sampled during active COVID-19. The CDR3 runs from the conserved cysteine through the conserved F or W. The D gene is left open where the match is weak. Rows may omit the clone size; those that give it use once, few, many or a size class.

d_gene,abundance,v_gene,j_gene,CDR3nt,CDR3aa
TRBD2,few,TRBV7-2,TRBJ2-1,TGTGCCAGCAGCTTAGCTAGCGGGACCTACAATGAGCAGTTCTTC,CASSLASGTYNEQFF
-,-,TRBV2,TRBJ2-1,TGTGCCAGCAGTGAAGATCTGAGGTCCTCCTACAATGAGCAGTTCTTC,CASSEDLRSSYNEQFF
-,-,TRBV27,TRBJ2-5,TGTGCCACCCAGTGGGGCATTGGAGCGACCCAGTACTTC,CATQWGIGATQYF
-,-,TRBV9,TRBJ1-4,TGTGCCAGCAGCGTTGGTCAGGGCCCGGAAAAACTGTTTTTT,CASSVGQGPEKLFF
-,-,TRBV18,TRBJ1-1,TGTGCCAGCTCACCAAGGGGACACTTGAACACTGAAGCTTTCTTT,CASSPRGHLNTEAFF
-,few,TRBV2,TRBJ1-3,TGTGCCAGCGGGGGGTCGGGGTCAGGAAACACCATATATTTT,CASGGSGSGNTIYF
-,few,TRBV9,TRBJ2-7,TGTGCCAGCAGCACCGCCTCAGGGGGGTACGAGCAGTACTTC,CASSTASGGYEQYF
-,few,TRBV7-9,TRBJ1-1,TGTGCCAGCAGCTTAGGGGCGTCCACTGAAGCTTTCTTT,CASSLGASTEAFF
-,-,TRBV9,TRBJ2-3,TGTGCCAGCAGCGTAGGCGGGTGGGCGACAGATACGCAGTATTTT,CASSVGGWATDTQYF
-,-,TRBV18,TRBJ2-5,TGTGCCAGCTCACCACCGGTGGGGGCAGAGACCCAGTACTTC,CASSPPVGAETQYF
-,once,TRBV29-1,TRBJ2-1,TGCAGCGTTCGGACTCCCGCCCACAATGAGCAGTTCTTC,CSVRTPAHNEQFF
-,-,TRBV5-1,TRBJ2-7,TGCGCCAGCAGCCCGGGACATCTCTACGAGCAGTACTTC,CASSPGHLYEQYF
-,-,TRBV15,TRBJ1-2,TGTGCCACCAGCAGCAGGGTCGGCGGCTACACCTTC,CATSSRVGGYTF
-,-,TRBV5-1,TRBJ2-7,TGCGCCAGCAGCTTGGAGGGGTTCCCCTACGAGCAGTACTTC,CASSLEGFPYEQYF
-,-,TRBV7-2,TRBJ1-1,TGTGCCAGCAGCTTAGAGGCAGGCAGGGTTTGGTTT,CASSLEAGRVWF
-,-,TRBV3-1/TRBV3-2,TRBJ1-6,TGTGCCAGCAGCCTGAGCTCCTATAATTCACCCCTCCACTTT,CASSLSSYNSPLHF
-,once,TRBV6-6,TRBJ2-7,TGTGCCAGCAGTTATGGTGGGAGCGGCTACGAGCAGTACTTC,CASSYGGSGYEQYF
-,-,TRBV18,TRBJ2-5,TGTGCCAGCTCACCACCGACTGGCATGGAGACCCAGTACTTC,CASSPPTGMETQYF
TRBD2,few,TRBV18,TRBJ2-4,TGTGCCAGCTCACCAATGATAAAGGGACTAGCGGGAGGACAGAACATTCAGTACTTC,CASSPMIKGLAGGQNIQYF
TRBD1,-,TRBV19,TRBJ2-1,TGTGCCAGTAGATACAGGGGGTCGGACTATGAGCAGTTCTTC,CASRYRGSDYEQFF
-,once,TRBV11-2,TRBJ1-2,TGTGCCAGCAGCTTAGTTACAGGGAGCTATGGCTACACCTTC,CASSLVTGSYGYTF
TRBD1,once,TRBV7-9,TRBJ2-7,TGTGCCAGCAGCCTAGGACAGGGGACCTCCTACGAGCAGTACTTC,CASSLGQGTSYEQYF
-,-,TRBV13,TRBJ1-2,TGTGCCAGCAGCGTGGGACACCGGTACTACTATGGCTACACCTTC,CASSVGHRYYYGYTF
TRBD2,-,TRBV9,TRBJ2-1,TGTGCCAGCAGCTCCACTAGCGGGGTCTACAATGAGCAGTTCTTC,CASSSTSGVYNEQFF
-,-,TRBV3-1/TRBV3-2,TRBJ1-1,TGTGCCAGCAGCCAAGTATCCAGTTTCATGAACACTGAAGCTTTCTTT,CASSQVSSFMNTEAFF
-,-,TRBV6-5,TRBJ1-2,TGTGCCAGCAGCCGACTCAGGGGCGGGAGCTATGGCTACACCTTC,CASSRLRGGSYGYTF
TRBD2,-,TRBV7-9,TRBJ2-7,TGTGCCAGCAGCCCAAGGACTAGCGGAGGGTTAGGGGAGCAGTACTTC,CASSPRTSGGLGEQYF
TRBD1,-,TRBV19,TRBJ1-5,TGTGCCAGTAGGCCATTCGGTCGACAGGGGGCAGGACAGCCCCAGCATTTT,CASRPFGRQGAGQPQHF
-,-,TRBV5-1,TRBJ2-1,TGCGCCAGCAGCTTGGAACGTCAGGGTGAGCAGTTCTTC,CASSLERQGEQFF
TRBD2,-,TRBV29-1,TRBJ2-1,TGCAGCGTTGAAGACCTAGCGGGAGGGCCCCCGTTCTTC,CSVEDLAGGPPFF
TRBD2,-,TRBV27,TRBJ2-2,TGTGCCAGCAGTTTCGAGACTAGCGAAGCGAACACCGGGGAGCTGTTTTTT,CASSFETSEANTGELFF
-,-,TRBV18,TRBJ2-6,TGTGCCAGCTCACCAGACGACAGTGCGGCCAACGTCCTGACTTTC,CASSPDDSAANVLTF
-,-,TRBV18,TRBJ2-3,TGTGCCAGCTCACCACCGGGGACAAAACCCCCAGATACGCAGTATTTT,CASSPPGTKPPDTQYF
-,-,TRBV18,TRBJ1-4,TGTGCCAGCTCACCACCCAAAAGGGGGAAGGGAAATGAAAAACTGTTTTTT,CASSPPKRGKGNEKLFF
TRBD2,-,TRBV4-1,TRBJ2-6,TGCGCCAGCAGCCAAGACCGGGGAGGGCGGCGCAGCTCTGGGGCCAACGTCCTGACTTTC,CASSQDRGGRRSSGANVLTF
-,-,TRBV19,TRBJ1-2,TGTGCCAGTAGTATAGGGGGGGGCTATGGCTACACCTTC,CASSIGGGYGYTF
-,once,TRBV4-2,TRBJ1-1,TGTGCCAGCAGCCAAGGGGGAACAGGCCCCGAAGCTTTCTTT,CASSQGGTGPEAFF
TRBD1,once,TRBV18,TRBJ1-1,TGTGCCAGCTCCCAGGGACAGGACTTTCGGACTGAAGCTTTCTTT,CASSQGQDFRTEAFF
-,once,TRBV18,TRBJ1-2,TGTGCCAGCTCACCACCCGGCGGAAACTATGGCTACACCTTC,CASSPPGGNYGYTF
TRBD1,-,TRBV4-3,TRBJ1-1,TGCGCCAGCAGCCAAGGGACAGGGTCGAGGGCTTTCTTT,CASSQGTGSRAFF
TRBD1,-,TRBV19,TRBJ1-1,TGTGCCAGTAGTCCCGCCGCGACAGGGGGGATAACTGAAGCTTTCTTT,CASSPAATGGITEAFF
TRBD1,-,TRBV10-3,TRBJ1-3,TGTGCCATCAGTGAGTCGGACAGGGGGCCGTCTGGAAACACCATATATTTT,CAISESDRGPSGNTIYF
TRBD1,-,TRBV11-2,TRBJ1-3,TGTGCCAGCAGCTTCCAGACAGGGCCCCCTGGAAACACCATATATTTT,CASSFQTGPPGNTIYF
-,-,TRBV3-1/TRBV3-2,TRBJ1-1,TGTGCCAGCAGCCAAGTCGGGAGGACTGAAGCTTTCTTT,CASSQVGRTEAFF
TRBD2,-,TRBV27,TRBJ2-7,TGTGCCAGCAGTTTACGTGGGACTCCGAGGGTAACTAGCGGACCCTACGAGCAGTACTTC,CASSLRGTPRVTSGPYEQYF
TRBD2,few,TRBV30,TRBJ2-4,TGTGCCTGGAGTCCCCTAGCGGGACTTAGTAACATTCAGTACTTC,CAWSPLAGLSNIQYF
-,once,TRBV2,TRBJ1-2,TGTGCCAGCAGGAAGGTAGCTGCCAGTAGCGGTGGCTACACCTTC,CASRKVAASSGGYTF
-,-,TRBV5-4,TRBJ1-1,TGTGCCAGCAGCTTGAAGTCAGGGCCTAGCGGCACTGAAGCTTTCTTT,CASSLKSGPSGTEAFF
TRBD2,once,TRBV5-1,TRBJ2-5,TGCGCCAGCAGCCGGGGGACTAGCGGCGAAGAGACCCAGTACTTC,CASSRGTSGEETQYF
-,-,TRBV6-6,TRBJ1-1,TGTGCCAGCAGTTACGAGGAATCGAACACTGAAGCTTTCTTT,CASSYEESNTEAFF
TRBD1,-,TRBV9,TRBJ1-2,TGTGCCAGCAGCCCCCTCCCCGGGACAGGGGGCGGGGGCTACACCTTC,CASSPLPGTGGGGYTF
TRBD1,-,TRBV10-3,TRBJ2-4,TGTGCCATCAGTGAGTCAGGGGGTCAGGGGGCCAAGTTTGCCAAAAACATTCAGTACTTC,CAISESGGQGAKFAKNIQYF
TRBD2,once,TRBV18,TRBJ2-1,TGTGCCAGCTCCCCTGGTGGGACTAGCGCCAATGAGCAGTTCTTC,CASSPGGTSANEQFF
TRBD1,-,TRBV3-1/TRBV3-2,TRBJ1-1,TGTGCCAGCAGCCAAGCCGCCAGGGGGTCGGGCACTGAAGCTTTCTTT,CASSQAARGSGTEAFF
TRBD2,-,TRBV3-1/TRBV3-2,TRBJ2-5,TGTGCCAGCGAAGGTCGGGGGGGAGAGACCCAGTACTTC,CASEGRGGETQYF
-,-,TRBV5-1,TRBJ2-7,TGCGCCAGCAGCTCCGGTTACGAGCAGTACTTC,CASSSGYEQYF
-,-,TRBV6-6,TRBJ2-1,TGTGCCAGCAGTTACCCTCGAGCTTACCACAATGAGCAGTTCTTC,CASSYPRAYHNEQFF
-,-,TRBV7-9,TRBJ1-4,TGTGCCAGCAGCCATGGGGCAGGGGAAGAAAAACTGTTTTTT,CASSHGAGEEKLFF
-,-,TRBV5-6,TRBJ1-1,TGTGCCAGCAGCTTTAACACCTTGAACACTGAAGCTTTCTTT,CASSFNTLNTEAFF
-,-,TRBV2,TRBJ1-5,TGTGCCAGCAGTGCAGCTAATAGCAATCAGCCCCAGCATTTT,CASSAANSNQPQHF